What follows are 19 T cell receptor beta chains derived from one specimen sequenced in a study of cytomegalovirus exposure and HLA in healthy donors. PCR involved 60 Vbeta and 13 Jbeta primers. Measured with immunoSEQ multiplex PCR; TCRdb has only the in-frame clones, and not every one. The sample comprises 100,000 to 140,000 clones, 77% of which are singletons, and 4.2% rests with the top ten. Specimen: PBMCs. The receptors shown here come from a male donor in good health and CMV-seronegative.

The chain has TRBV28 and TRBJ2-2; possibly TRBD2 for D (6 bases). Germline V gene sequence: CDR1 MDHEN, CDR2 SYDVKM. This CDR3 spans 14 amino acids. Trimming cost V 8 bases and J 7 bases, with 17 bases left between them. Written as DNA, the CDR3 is TGTGCCAGCGTCCCCCGTGCCGGGGGCGGGGAGCTGTTTTTT. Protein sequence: CASVPRAGGGELFF.

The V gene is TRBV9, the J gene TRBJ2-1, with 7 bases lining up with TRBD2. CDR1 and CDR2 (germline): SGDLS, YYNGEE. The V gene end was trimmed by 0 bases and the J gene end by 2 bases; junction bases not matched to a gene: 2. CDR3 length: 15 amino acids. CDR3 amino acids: CASSVGDYPYNEQFF. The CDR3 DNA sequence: TGTGCCAGCAGCGTAGGGGACTACCCCTACAATGAGCAGTTCTTC.

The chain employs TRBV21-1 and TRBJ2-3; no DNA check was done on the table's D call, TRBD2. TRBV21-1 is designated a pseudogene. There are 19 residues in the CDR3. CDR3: CASSSLGSGLGEVTDTQYF. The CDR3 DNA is TGTGCCAGCAGCTCACTTGGCTCGGGACTAGGAGAAGTTACAGATACGCAGTATTTT.

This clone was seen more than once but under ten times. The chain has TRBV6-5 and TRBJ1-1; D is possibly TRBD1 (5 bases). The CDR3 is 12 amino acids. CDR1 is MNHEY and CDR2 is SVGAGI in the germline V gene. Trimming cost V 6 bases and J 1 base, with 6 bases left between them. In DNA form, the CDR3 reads TGTGCCAGCAGCAGGGAGAACACTGAAGCTTTCTTT. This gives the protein CASSRENTEAFF.

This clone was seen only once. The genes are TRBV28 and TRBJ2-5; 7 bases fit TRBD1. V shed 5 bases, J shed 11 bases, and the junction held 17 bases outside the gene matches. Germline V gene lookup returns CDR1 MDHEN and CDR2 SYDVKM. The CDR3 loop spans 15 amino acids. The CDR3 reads CASSPTGARAKEQYF. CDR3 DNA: TGTGCCAGCAGTCCAACAGGGGCCCGGGCTAAGGAGCAGTACTTC.

CDR3 DNA: TGTGCCAGTAGCCGGGGGGAGGGAATTTACGAGCAGTACTTC. Protein product: CASSRGEGIYEQYF. The chain couples TRBV19 to TRBJ2-7; 7 bases line up with TRBD2. From germline, CDR1 is LNHDA and CDR2 SQIVND (reference sequence). The CDR3 contains 14 residues. V shed 6 bases and J 4 bases; nucleotides not matched to a gene: 9. Complete variable domain (other parts from reference TRBV19 and TRBJ2-7): DGGITQSPKYLFRKEGQNVTLSCEQNLNHDAMYWYRQDPGQGLRLIYYSQIVNDFQKGDIAEGYSVSREKKESFPLTVTSAQKNPTAFYLCASSRGEGIYEQYFGPGTRLTVT.

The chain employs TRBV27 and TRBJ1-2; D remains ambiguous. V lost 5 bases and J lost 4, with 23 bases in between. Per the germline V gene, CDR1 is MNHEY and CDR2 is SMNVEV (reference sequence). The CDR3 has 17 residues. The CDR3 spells CASSQGSGVRAGYGYTF. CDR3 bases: TGTGCCAGCAGTCAAGGGAGTGGAGTTAGGGCCGGCTATGGCTACACCTTC.

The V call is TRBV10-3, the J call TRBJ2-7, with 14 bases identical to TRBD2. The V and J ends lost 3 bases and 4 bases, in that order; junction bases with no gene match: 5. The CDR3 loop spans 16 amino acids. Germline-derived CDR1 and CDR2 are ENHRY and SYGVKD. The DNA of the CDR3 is TGTGCCATCAGTGATTCAGGGACTAGCGGGGGTTACGAGCAGTACTTC. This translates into CAISDSGTSGGYEQYF.

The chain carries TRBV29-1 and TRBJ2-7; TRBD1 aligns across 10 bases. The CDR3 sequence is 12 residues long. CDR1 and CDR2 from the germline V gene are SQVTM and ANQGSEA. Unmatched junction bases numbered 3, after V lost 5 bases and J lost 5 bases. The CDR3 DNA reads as TGCAGCGTTCGACAGGGGGCCCACGAGCAGTACTTC. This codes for CSVRQGAHEQYF.

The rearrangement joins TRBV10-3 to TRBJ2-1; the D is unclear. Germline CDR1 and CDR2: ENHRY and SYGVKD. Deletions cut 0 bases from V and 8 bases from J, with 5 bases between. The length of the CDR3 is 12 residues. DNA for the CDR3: TGTGCCATCAGTGAGTCCCCCGATGAGCAGTTCTTC. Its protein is CAISESPDEQFF.

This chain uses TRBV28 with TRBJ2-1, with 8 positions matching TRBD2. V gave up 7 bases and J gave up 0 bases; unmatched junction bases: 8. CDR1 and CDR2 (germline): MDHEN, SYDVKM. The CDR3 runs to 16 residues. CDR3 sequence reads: CASIKAGGHSYNEQFF. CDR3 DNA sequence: TGTGCCAGCATTAAGGCGGGAGGCCACTCCTACAATGAGCAGTTCTTC.

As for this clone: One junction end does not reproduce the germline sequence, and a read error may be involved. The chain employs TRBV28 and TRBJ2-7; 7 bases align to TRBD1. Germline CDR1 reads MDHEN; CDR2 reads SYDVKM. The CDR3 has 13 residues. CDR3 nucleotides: TGTGCCAGCAGCCACAGGGGCTCCGACGAGCAGTACTTC. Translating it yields CASSHRGSDEQYF.

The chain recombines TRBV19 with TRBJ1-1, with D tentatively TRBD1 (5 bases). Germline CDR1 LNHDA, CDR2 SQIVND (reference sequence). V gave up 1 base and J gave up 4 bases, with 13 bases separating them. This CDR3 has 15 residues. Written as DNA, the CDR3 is TGTGCCAGTAGTATAGGGCCAGGGTGGGTCACTGAAGCTTTCTTT. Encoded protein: CASSIGPGWVTEAFF.

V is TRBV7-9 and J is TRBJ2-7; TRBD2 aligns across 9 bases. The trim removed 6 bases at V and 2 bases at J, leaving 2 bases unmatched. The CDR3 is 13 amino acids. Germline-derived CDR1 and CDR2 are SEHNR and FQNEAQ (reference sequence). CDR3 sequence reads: CASRVAGAYEQYF. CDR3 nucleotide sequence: TGTGCCAGCAGGGTAGCGGGGGCCTACGAGCAGTACTTC.

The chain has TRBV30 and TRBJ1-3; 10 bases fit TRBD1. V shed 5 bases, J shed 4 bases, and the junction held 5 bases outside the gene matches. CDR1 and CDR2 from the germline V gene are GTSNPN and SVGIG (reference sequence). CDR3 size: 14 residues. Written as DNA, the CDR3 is TGTGCCTGGTATGACAGGGGGCTCGGAAACACCATATATTTT. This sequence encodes CAWYDRGLGNTIYF.

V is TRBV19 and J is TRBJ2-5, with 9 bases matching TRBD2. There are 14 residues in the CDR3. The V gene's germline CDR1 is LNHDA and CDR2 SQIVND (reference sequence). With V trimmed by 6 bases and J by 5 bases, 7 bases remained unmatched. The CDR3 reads CASSPAGGPETQYF. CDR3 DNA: TGTGCCAGTAGCCCGGCGGGAGGGCCTGAGACCCAGTACTTC. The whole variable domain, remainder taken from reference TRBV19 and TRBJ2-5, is DGGITQSPKYLFRKEGQNVTLSCEQNLNHDAMYWYRQDPGQGLRLIYYSQIVNDFQKGDIAEGYSVSREKKESFPLTVTSAQKNPTAFYLCASSPAGGPETQYFGPGTRLLVL.

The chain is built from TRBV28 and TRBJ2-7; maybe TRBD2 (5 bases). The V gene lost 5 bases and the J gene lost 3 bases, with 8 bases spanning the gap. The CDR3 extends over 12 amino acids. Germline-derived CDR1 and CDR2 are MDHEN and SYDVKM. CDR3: CASSDRDYEQYF. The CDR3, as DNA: TGTGCCAGCAGTGACCGGGACTACGAGCAGTACTTC. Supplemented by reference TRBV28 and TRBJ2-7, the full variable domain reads DVKVTQSSRYLVKRTGEKVFLECVQDMDHENMFWYRQDPGLGLRLIYFSYDVKMKEKGDIPEGYSVSREKKERFSLILESASTNQTSMYLCASSDRDYEQYFGPGTRLTVT.

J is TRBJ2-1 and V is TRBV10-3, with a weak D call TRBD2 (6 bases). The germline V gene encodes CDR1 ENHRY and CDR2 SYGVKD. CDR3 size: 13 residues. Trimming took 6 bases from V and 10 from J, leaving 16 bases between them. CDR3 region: CAIRGILANEQFF. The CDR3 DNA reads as TGTGCCATCAGGGGCATACTAGCTAACGAGCAGTTCTTC.

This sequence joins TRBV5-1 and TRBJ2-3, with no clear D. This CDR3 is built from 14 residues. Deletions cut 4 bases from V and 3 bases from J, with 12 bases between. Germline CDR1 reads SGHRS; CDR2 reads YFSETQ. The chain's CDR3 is CASSPGEVTDTQYF. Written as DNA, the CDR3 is TGCGCCAGCAGCCCCGGCGAGGTTACAGATACGCAGTATTTT.